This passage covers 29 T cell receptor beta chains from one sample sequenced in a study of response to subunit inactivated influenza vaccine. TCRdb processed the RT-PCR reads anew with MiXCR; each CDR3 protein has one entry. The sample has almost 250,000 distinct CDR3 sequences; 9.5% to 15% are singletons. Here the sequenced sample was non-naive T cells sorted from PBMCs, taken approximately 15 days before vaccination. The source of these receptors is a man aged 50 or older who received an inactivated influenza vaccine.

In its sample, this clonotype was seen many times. In DNA, the CDR3 is TGCGCCAGCAGCCCGGGACAGGGTAGGAACACTGAAGCTTTCTTT. Translating gives CASSPGQGRNTEAFF. V usage is TRBV5-1 and J usage is TRBJ1-1; 9 nucleotides line up with TRBD1. Trimming removed 4 bases from V and 1 base from J; junction bases left unmatched: 5. The CDR3 consists of 15 residues. CDR1 SGHRS and CDR2 YFSETQ come from the germline V gene.

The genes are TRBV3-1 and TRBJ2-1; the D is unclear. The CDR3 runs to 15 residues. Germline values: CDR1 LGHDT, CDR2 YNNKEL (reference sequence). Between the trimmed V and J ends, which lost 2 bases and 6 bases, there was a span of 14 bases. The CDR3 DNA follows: TGTGCCAGCAGCCAAAAACTGACGCGGTTCAATGAGCAGTTCTTC. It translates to CASSQKLTRFNEQFF.

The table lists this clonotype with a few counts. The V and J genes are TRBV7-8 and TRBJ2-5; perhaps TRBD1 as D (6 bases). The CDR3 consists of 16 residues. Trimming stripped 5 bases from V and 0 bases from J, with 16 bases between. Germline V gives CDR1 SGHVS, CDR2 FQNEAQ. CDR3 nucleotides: TGTGCCAGCAGCCCCTTTCCGCAGGGGTACCAAGAGACCCAGTACTTC. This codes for CASSPFPQGYQETQYF.

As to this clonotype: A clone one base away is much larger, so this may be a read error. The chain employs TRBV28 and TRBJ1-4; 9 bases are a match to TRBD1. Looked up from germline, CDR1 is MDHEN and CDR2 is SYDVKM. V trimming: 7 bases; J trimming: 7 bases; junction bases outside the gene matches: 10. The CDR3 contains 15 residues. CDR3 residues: CASMGLGTGSEKLFF. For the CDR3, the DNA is TGTGCCAGCATGGGACTCGGGACAGGGAGTGAAAAACTGTTTTTT.

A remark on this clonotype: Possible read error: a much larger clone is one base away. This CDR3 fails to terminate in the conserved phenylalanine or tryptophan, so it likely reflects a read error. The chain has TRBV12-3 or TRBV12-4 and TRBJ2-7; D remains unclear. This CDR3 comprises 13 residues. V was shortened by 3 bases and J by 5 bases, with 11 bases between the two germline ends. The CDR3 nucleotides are TGTGCCAGCAGTTTTTCTACTGGGGACGAGCAGTACCTC. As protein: CASSFSTGDEQYL.

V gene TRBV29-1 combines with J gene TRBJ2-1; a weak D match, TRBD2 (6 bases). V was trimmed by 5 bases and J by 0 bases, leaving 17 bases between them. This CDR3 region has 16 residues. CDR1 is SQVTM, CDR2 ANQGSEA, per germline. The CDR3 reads CSVKTAVGGSYNEQFF. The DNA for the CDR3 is TGCAGCGTTAAAACCGCGGTCGGGGGCTCCTACAATGAGCAGTTCTTC.

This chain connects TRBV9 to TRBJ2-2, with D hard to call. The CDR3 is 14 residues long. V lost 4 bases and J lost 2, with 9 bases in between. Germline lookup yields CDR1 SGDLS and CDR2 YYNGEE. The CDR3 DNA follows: TGTGCCAGCAGCACCACGCCAAACACCGGGGAGCTGTTTTTT. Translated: CASSTTPNTGELFF.

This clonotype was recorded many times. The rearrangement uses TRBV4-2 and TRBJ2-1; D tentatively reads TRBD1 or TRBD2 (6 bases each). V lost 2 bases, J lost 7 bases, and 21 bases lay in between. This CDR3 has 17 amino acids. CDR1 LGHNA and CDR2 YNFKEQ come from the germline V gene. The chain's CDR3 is CASSQSIALGGVNEQFF. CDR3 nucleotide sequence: TGTGCCAGCAGCCAATCTATTGCTCTGGGGGGCGTAAATGAGCAGTTCTTC.

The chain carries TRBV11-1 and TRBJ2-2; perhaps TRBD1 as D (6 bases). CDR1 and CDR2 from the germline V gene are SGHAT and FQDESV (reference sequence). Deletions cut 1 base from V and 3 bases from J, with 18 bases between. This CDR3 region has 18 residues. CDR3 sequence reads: CASSLGHVWGRDTGELFF. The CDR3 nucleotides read TGTGCCAGCAGCTTAGGACACGTATGGGGGCGCGACACCGGGGAGCTGTTTTTT. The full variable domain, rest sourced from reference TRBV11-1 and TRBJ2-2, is EAEVAQSPRYKITEKSQAVAFWCDPISGHATLYWYRQILGQGPELLVQFQDESVVDDSQLPKDRFSAERLKGVDSTLKIQPAELGDSAMYLCASSLGHVWGRDTGELFFGEGSRLTVL.

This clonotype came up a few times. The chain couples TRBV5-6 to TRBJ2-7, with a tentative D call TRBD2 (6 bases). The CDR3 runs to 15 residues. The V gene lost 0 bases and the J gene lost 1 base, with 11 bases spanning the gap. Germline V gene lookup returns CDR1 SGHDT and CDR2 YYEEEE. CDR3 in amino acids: CASSLGWDSSYEQYF. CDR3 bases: TGTGCCAGCAGCTTGGGTTGGGACTCTTCCTACGAGCAGTACTTC.

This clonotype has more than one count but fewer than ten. CDR3 bases: TGTGCCAGCAGCTTAGGCCGGGACAGGTATAATTCACCCCTCCACTTT. Translated: CASSLGRDRYNSPLHF. This sequence joins TRBV13 and TRBJ1-6, with TRBD1 identical over 8 bases. V lost 0 bases, J lost 4 bases, and 2 bases stayed unmatched. This CDR3 has 16 residues. CDR1 is PRHDT, CDR2 FYEKMQ, per germline (reference sequence). Full variable domain (outside the CDR3, taken from reference TRBV13 and TRBJ1-6): AAGVIQSPRHLIKEKRETATLKCYPIPRHDTVYWYQQGPGQDPQFLISFYEKMQSDKGSIPDRFSAQQFSDYHSELNMSSLELGDSALYFCASSLGRDRYNSPLHFGNGTRLTVT.

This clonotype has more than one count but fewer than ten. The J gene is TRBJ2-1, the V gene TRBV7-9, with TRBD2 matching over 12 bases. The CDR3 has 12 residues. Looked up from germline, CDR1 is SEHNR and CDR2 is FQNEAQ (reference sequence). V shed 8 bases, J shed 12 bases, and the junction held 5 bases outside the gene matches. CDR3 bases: TGTGCCAGCGGACTAGCGGGAATCGGGCAGTTCTTC. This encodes CASGLAGIGQFF.

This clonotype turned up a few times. The CDR3 nucleotides read TGTGCCAGCAGCCCCCGGACTAGCGGGAGTTACAAAGAGACCCAGTACTTC. Translating gives CASSPRTSGSYKETQYF. The rearrangement links TRBV7-2 to TRBJ2-5; 13 positions agree with TRBD2. The germline V gene has CDR1 SGHTA and CDR2 FQGNSA. CDR3 length: 17 residues. Losses at the gene ends were 5 bases for V and 3 bases for J; bases not matched to a gene: 9.

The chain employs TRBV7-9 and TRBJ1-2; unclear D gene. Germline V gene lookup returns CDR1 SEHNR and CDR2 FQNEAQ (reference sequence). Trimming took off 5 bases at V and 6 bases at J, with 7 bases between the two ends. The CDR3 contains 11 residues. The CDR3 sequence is CASSISDGYTF. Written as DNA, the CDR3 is TGTGCCAGCAGCATATCAGATGGCTACACCTTC.

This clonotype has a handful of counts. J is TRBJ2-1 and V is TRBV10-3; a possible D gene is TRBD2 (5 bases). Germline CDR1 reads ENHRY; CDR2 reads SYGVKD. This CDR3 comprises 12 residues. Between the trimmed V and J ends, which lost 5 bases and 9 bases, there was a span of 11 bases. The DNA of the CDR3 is TGTGCCATCAGTACAACTAGTCGTGAGCAGTTCTTC. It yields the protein CAISTTSREQFF.

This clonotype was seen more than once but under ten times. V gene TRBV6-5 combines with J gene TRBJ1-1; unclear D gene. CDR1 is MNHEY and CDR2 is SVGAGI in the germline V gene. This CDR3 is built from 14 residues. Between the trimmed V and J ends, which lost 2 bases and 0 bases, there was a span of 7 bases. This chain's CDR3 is CASSYGGLNTEAFF. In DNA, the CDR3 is TGTGCCAGCAGTTACGGCGGACTGAACACTGAAGCTTTCTTT.

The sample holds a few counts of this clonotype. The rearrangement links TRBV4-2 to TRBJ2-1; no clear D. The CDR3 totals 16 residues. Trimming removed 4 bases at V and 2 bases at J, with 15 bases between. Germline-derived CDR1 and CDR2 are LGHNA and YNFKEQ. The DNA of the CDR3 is TGTGCCAGCAGCCCTACGGGCGGAGCACCCTACAATGAGCAGTTCTTC. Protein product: CASSPTGGAPYNEQFF.

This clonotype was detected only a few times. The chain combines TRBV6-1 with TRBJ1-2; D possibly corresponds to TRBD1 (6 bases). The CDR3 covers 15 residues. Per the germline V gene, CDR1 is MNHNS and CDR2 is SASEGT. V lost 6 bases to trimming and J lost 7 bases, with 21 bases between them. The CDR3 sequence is CASRFTSAGVGGYTF. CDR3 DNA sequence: TGTGCCAGCAGATTTACGAGCGCAGGGGTTGGTGGCTACACCTTC.

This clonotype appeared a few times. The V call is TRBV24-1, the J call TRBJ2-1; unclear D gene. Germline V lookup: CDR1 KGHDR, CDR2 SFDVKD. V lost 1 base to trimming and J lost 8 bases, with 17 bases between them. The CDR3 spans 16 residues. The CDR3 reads CATSDFGNRGMYEQFF. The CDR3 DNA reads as TGTGCCACCAGTGATTTTGGAAACCGCGGAATGTATGAGCAGTTCTTC.

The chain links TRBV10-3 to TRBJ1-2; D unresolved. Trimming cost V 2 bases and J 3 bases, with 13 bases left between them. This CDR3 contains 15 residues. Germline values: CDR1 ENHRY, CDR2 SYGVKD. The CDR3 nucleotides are TGTGCCATCAGTGAGCTCAGGTCCCCCGACTATGGCTACACCTTC. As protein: CAISELRSPDYGYTF.

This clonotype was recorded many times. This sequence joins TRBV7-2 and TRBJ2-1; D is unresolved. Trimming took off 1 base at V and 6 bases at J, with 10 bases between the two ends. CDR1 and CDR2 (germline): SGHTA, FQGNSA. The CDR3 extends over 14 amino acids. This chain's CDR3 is CASSLGYGSNEQFF. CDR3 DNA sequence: TGTGCCAGCAGCTTAGGATACGGGTCCAATGAGCAGTTCTTC.

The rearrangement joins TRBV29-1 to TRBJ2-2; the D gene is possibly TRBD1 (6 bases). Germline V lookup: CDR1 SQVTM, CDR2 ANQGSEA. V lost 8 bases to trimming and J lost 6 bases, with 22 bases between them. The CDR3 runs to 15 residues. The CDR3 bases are TGCAGCTTTTATATGCCAGGGGAAAAGTCCGGGGAGCTGTTTTTT. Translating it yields CSFYMPGEKSGELFF.

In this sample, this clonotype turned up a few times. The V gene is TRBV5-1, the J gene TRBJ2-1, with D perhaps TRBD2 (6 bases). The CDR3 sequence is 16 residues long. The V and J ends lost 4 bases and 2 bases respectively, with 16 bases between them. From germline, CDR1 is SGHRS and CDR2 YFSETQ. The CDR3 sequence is CASSVQAGQAYNEQFF. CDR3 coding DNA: TGCGCCAGCAGCGTCCAAGCGGGCCAAGCCTACAATGAGCAGTTCTTC. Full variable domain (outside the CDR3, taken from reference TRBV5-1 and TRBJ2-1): KAGVTQTPRYLIKTRGQQVTLSCSPISGHRSVSWYQQTPGQGLQFLFEYFSETQRNKGNFPGRFSGRQFSNSRSEMNVSTLELGDSALYLCASSVQAGQAYNEQFFGPGTRLTVL.

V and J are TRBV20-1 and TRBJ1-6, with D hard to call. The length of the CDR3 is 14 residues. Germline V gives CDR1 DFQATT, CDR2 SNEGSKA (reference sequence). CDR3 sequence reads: CSPSDGTYNSPLHF. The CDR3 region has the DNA TGCAGCCCTTCGGACGGAACTTATAATTCACCCCTCCACTTT.

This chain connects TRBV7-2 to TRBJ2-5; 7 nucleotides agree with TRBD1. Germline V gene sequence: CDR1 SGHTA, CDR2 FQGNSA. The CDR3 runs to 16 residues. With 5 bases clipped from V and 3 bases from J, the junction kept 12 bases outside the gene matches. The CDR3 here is CASSAPLGGVEETQYF. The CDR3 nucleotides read TGTGCCAGCAGCGCCCCCTTAGGGGGCGTGGAAGAGACCCAGTACTTC.

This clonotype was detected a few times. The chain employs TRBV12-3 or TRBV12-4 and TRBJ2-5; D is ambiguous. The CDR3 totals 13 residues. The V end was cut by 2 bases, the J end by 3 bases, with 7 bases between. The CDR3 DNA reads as TGTGCCAGCAGTTTAAGGGCAGAAGAGACCCAGTACTTC. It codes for CASSLRAEETQYF.

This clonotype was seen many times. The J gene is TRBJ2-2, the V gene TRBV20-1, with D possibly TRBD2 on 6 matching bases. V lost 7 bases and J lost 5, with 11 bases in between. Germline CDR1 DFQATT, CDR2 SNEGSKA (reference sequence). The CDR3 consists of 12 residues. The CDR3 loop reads CSGAGLTGELFF. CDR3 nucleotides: TGCAGTGGCGCGGGGTTAACCGGGGAGCTGTTTTTT.

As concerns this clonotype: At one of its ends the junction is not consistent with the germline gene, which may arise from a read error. The CDR3 DNA reads as TGTGCCAGCAGCCCGAACACAGATGCGCAGTATTTT. This sequence encodes CASSPNTDAQYF. V and J are TRBV7-2 and TRBJ2-3; D gene uncertain. The CDR3 covers 12 residues. From germline, CDR1 is SGHTA and CDR2 FQGNSA.

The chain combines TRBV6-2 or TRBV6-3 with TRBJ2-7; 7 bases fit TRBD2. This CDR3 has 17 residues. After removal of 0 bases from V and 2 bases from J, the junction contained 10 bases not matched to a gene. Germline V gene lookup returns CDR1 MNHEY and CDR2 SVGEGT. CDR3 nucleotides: TGTGCCAGCAGTTACTCGGGGCTAGCGGTCTTGACCTACGAGCAGTACTTC. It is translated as CASSYSGLAVLTYEQYF.